A single sample is the source of the 7 T cell receptor beta chains below, sequenced in a study of technical replicates of blood from a handful of donors. Sequenced by immunoSEQ multiplex PCR; TCRdb stores in-frame clones only, minus some. The data show about 81,000 clones, more than 80% seen once. Sequencing was carried out using PBMCs. The source is a human donor in good health. Some clones in this sample may be carry-over from other donors' samples.

The gene calls are TRBV6-8 and TRBJ2-7, with 7 bases matching TRBD1. The CDR3 consists of 15 residues. Trimming removed 5 bases from V and 4 bases from J; junction bases left unmatched: 11. Germline lookup yields CDR1 MNHGY and CDR2 SAAAGT. The CDR3 sequence is CASSPTGTAGYEQYF. CDR3 in DNA: TGTGCCAGCAGTCCAACCGGGACAGCCGGTTACGAGCAGTACTTC.

The V call is TRBV4-1, the J call TRBJ1-2, with D uncertain. This CDR3 has 12 amino acids. Trimming took off 0 bases at V and 7 bases at J, with 6 bases between the two ends. CDR1 and CDR2 (germline): MGHRA, YSYEKL. CDR3 in DNA: TGCGCCAGCAGCCAAGATGGCTTTGGCTACACCTTC. Translated: CASSQDGFGYTF.

The chain combines TRBV9 with TRBJ2-1, with 7 positions matching TRBD2. After removal of 0 bases from V and 3 bases from J, the junction contained 6 bases not matched to a gene. Germline loops: CDR1 SGDLS, CDR2 YYNGEE. This CDR3 region has 16 residues. CDR3 in DNA: TGTGCCAGCAGCGTAGGTCCTAGCGGAGACTACAATGAGCAGTTCTTC. It translates to CASSVGPSGDYNEQFF. Variable domain in full (rest from reference TRBV9 and TRBJ2-1): DSGVTQTPKHLITATGQRVTLRCSPRSGDLSVYWYQQSLDQGLQFLIQYYNGEERAKGNILERFSAQQFPDLHSELNLSSLELGDSALYFCASSVGPSGDYNEQFFGPGTRLTVL.

The chain combines TRBV4-3 with TRBJ2-7; D unclear. This CDR3 region has 15 residues. Trimming took off 0 bases at V and 1 base at J, with 10 bases between the two ends. Germline-derived CDR1 and CDR2 are LGHNA and YSLEER. Here the CDR3 reads CASSQDASASYEQYF. CDR3 coding DNA: TGCGCCAGCAGCCAAGATGCCAGCGCGTCCTACGAGCAGTACTTC.

The rearrangement uses TRBV6-5 and TRBJ1-6; D not resolved. The germline V gene has CDR1 MNHEY and CDR2 SVGAGI. The CDR3 has 12 residues. The V and J ends lost 2 bases and 10 bases respectively, with 6 bases between them. The chain's CDR3 is CASSYRGSPLHF. The CDR3 nucleotides read TGTGCCAGCAGTTACCGCGGATCACCCCTCCACTTT.

The J gene is TRBJ2-3, the V gene TRBV9; D might be TRBD2 (5 bases). The CDR3 runs 15 residues. V was cut by 0 bases and J by 6 bases, with 14 bases left in between. Germline V CDR1 and CDR2: SGDLS, YYNGEE. The CDR3 sequence is CASSVVGSAGDTQYF. CDR3 coding DNA: TGTGCCAGCAGCGTAGTAGGTAGCGCTGGGGATACGCAGTATTTT.

The J gene is TRBJ1-3, the V gene TRBV28; no definite D call. Trimming stripped 1 base from V and 4 bases from J, with 8 bases between. CDR1 and CDR2 (germline): MDHEN, SYDVKM. The CDR3 is made up of 14 amino acids. This CDR3 reads CASSLSGFGNTIYF. CDR3 in DNA: TGTGCCAGCAGTTTATCCGGGTTCGGAAACACCATATATTTT.